This passage covers 18 T cell receptor beta chains from one sample sequenced in a study of blood T cell repertoires in COVID-19. Data came from immunoSEQ multiplex PCR; TCRdb stores just in-frame clones and leaves some out. Of around 300,000 clones in the sample, 88% were seen once. Input material: PBMCs or T cells enriched from blood (not recorded which). The receptors derive from a woman aged 50 to 65 who had recovered from COVID-19.

This sequence joins TRBV2 and TRBJ2-3; TRBD2 might be the D (6 bases). Trimming left V 7 bases short and J 1 base short, with 15 bases between. The germline V gene has CDR1 SNHLY and CDR2 FYNNEI. This CDR3 has 15 residues. CDR3 amino acids: CASTRGAKGTDTQYF. CDR3 nucleotides: TGTGCCAGCACCCGCGGGGCTAAGGGCACAGATACGCAGTATTTT.

The chain is built from TRBV2 and TRBJ1-5, with D possibly being TRBD1 (6 bases). V lost 2 bases to trimming and J lost 3 bases, with 11 bases between them. Germline CDR1 SNHLY, CDR2 FYNNEI. The length of the CDR3 is 15 residues. The CDR3 DNA reads as TGTGCCAGCAGTGAACAGGGGCATACCAATCAGCCCCAGCATTTT. Translating gives CASSEQGHTNQPQHF.

This chain connects TRBV4-1 to TRBJ2-4; TRBD2 agrees at 11 bases. Germline CDR1 is MGHRA and CDR2 is YSYEKL. This CDR3 has 16 residues. The V segment lost 1 base and the J segment 3 bases; nucleotides outside the gene matches: 2. The CDR3 DNA is TGCGCCAGCAGCCAAGCCGGGACTAGCGGCAAAAACATTCAGTACTTC. Translation gives CASSQAGTSGKNIQYF.

V is TRBV28 and J is TRBJ1-5, with a weak D call TRBD1 (6 bases). The CDR3 runs 17 residues. Germline CDR1 MDHEN, CDR2 SYDVKM. Deletions cut 6 bases from V and 4 bases from J, with 22 bases between. The CDR3 reads CASRNPRDTRWNQPQHF. For the CDR3, the DNA is TGTGCCAGCAGAAACCCTCGGGACACCAGATGGAATCAGCCCCAGCATTTT.

V gene TRBV7-2 combines with J gene TRBJ2-7, with 9 bases lining up with TRBD1. The CDR3 consists of 16 residues. Per the germline V gene, CDR1 is SGHTA and CDR2 is FQGNSA. V lost 5 bases and J lost 3; bases outside the gene matches: 11. The CDR3 nucleotides are TGTGCCAGCAGCCCCTCCCTCCGGGACAGGGACTACGAGCAGTACTTC. Its translation: CASSPSLRDRDYEQYF.

This chain links TRBV30 with TRBJ2-7, with D perhaps TRBD1 (6 bases). Germline V gives CDR1 GTSNPN, CDR2 SVGIG (reference sequence). This CDR3 has 14 amino acids. Trimming removed 3 bases from V and 7 bases from J, with 19 bases in between. In nucleotides, the CDR3 is TGTGCCTGGAGAAAACAGGGAAGGGATAGGGAGCAGTACTTC. Its translation: CAWRKQGRDREQYF.

The chain couples TRBV5-6 to TRBJ2-3; tentatively, D is TRBD2 (6 bases). The CDR3 extends over 16 amino acids. Germline V CDR1 and CDR2: SGHDT, YYEEEE. The V and J ends lost 4 bases and 4 bases respectively, with 19 bases between them. Here the CDR3 DNA reads TGTGCCAGCAGCCACCGGTGGGCTAGCGTCCCAGATACGCAGTATTTT. Translation: CASSHRWASVPDTQYF.

The V call is TRBV19, the J call TRBJ1-1, with TRBD1 matching over 8 bases. Per germline, CDR1 LNHDA and CDR2 SQIVND (reference sequence). J gave up 6 bases and V 5 bases, and 14 bases lay outside the gene matches. The CDR3 contains 16 residues. The CDR3 bases are TGTGCCAGTAGTCCCATAACAGGGGGGGGAAAAGCTGAAGCTTTCTTT. Residues: CASSPITGGGKAEAFF.

The rearrangement uses TRBV27 and TRBJ1-1; tentative D call: TRBD1 (6 bases). The CDR3 extends over 12 amino acids. Germline-derived CDR1 and CDR2 are MNHEY and SMNVEV (reference sequence). The V gene lost 8 bases and the J gene lost 4 bases, with 11 bases spanning the gap. CDR3 region: CASGTTGTEAFF. The CDR3 DNA reads as TGTGCCAGCGGGACAACGGGCACTGAAGCTTTCTTT.

The chain uses TRBV5-8 and TRBJ1-2; maybe TRBD1 (5 bases). V was trimmed by 4 bases and J by 8 bases, leaving 21 bases between them. The CDR3 covers 15 residues. Germline V gives CDR1 SGHTS, CDR2 YDEGEE. The CDR3, as DNA: TGTGCCAGCAGCGGCCGGGACTCCCTAACCGGAGGCTACACCTTC. Residues: CASSGRDSLTGGYTF.

The rearrangement links TRBV19 to TRBJ1-5; 7 positions agree with TRBD1. The V gene's germline CDR1 is LNHDA and CDR2 SQIVND (reference sequence). Trimming cost V 3 bases and J 6 bases; bases outside gene matches: 8. This CDR3 has 15 amino acids. CDR3 DNA sequence: TGTGCCAGTAGTATCCTTGACAGGGATGGTCAGCCCCAGCATTTT. This sequence encodes CASSILDRDGQPQHF. The full variable domain, with the rest looked up from reference TRBV19 and TRBJ1-5, is DGGITQSPKYLFRKEGQNVTLSCEQNLNHDAMYWYRQDPGQGLRLIYYSQIVNDFQKGDIAEGYSVSREKKESFPLTVTSAQKNPTAFYLCASSILDRDGQPQHFGDGTRLSIL.

The table lists this clone with a few counts. This chain connects TRBV18 to TRBJ2-2; D may be TRBD1 (5 bases). Germline CDR1 is KGHSH and CDR2 is LQKENI. Trimming cost V 2 bases and J 7 bases, with 14 bases left between them. The CDR3 runs to 15 residues. Here the CDR3 reads CASSPEAGRDGELFF. The CDR3 DNA follows: TGTGCCAGCTCACCAGAAGCAGGGCGCGACGGGGAGCTGTTTTTT. The whole variable domain, remainder taken from reference TRBV18 and TRBJ2-2, is NAGVMQNPRHLVRRRGQEARLRCSPMKGHSHVYWYRQLPEEGLKFMVYLQKENIIDESGMPKERFSAEFPKEGPSILRIQQVVRGDSAAYFCASSPEAGRDGELFFGEGSRLTVL.

CDR3 DNA sequence: TGTGCCAGCGCCCTGCGGGGCCGAACCTACGAGCAGTACTTC. Its translation: CASALRGRTYEQYF. V is TRBV2 and J is TRBJ2-7; D perhaps matches TRBD2 (6 bases). Germline-derived CDR1 and CDR2 are SNHLY and FYNNEI. Trimming left V 8 bases short and J 2 bases short, with 16 bases between. The CDR3 has 14 residues.

The table lists this clone with a count of one. CDR3 in amino acids: CASSLVGGEATEAFF. DNA for the CDR3: TGCGCCAGCAGCTTGGTAGGGGGTGAGGCCACTGAAGCTTTCTTT. This chain uses TRBV5-1 with TRBJ1-1, with D tentatively TRBD1 (6 bases). V lost 0 bases and J 4 bases, leaving 13 bases between the germline ends. This CDR3 spans 15 amino acids. The V gene's germline CDR1 is SGHRS and CDR2 YFSETQ.

The chain couples TRBV7-2 to TRBJ1-3, with 11 bases lining up with TRBD1. The CDR3 is 16 amino acids. V was pared by 5 bases and J by 4 bases, with 7 bases of the junction left unmatched. CDR1 and CDR2 from the germline V gene are SGHTA and FQGNSA. The CDR3 DNA reads TGTGCCAGCAGCGCCGGAGGGACAGGGGGAGGAAACACCATATATTTT. Translation gives CASSAGGTGGGNTIYF. Full variable domain (outside the CDR3, taken from reference TRBV7-2 and TRBJ1-3): GAGVSQSPSNKVTEKGKDVELRCDPISGHTALYWYRQSLGQGLEFLIYFQGNSAPDKSGLPSDRFSAERTGGSVSTLTIQRTQQEDSAVYLCASSAGGTGGGNTIYFGEGSWLTVV.

About this clone: Other DNA sequences in the same sample also yield this CDR3. This chain connects TRBV30 to TRBJ1-5; D may be TRBD1 (6 bases). The CDR3 covers 14 residues. The V gene's germline CDR1 is GTSNPN and CDR2 SVGIG (reference sequence). V lost 0 bases to trimming and J lost 7 bases, with 13 bases between them. CDR3 loop: CAWSVGQGSQPQHF. CDR3 nucleotides: TGTGCCTGGAGTGTAGGGCAGGGGAGCCAGCCCCAGCATTTT. Drawing the rest from reference TRBV30 and TRBJ1-5, the complete variable domain is SQTIHQWPATLVQPVGSPLSLECTVEGTSNPNLYWYRQAAGRGLQLLFYSVGIGQISSEVPQNLSASRPQDRQFILSSKKLLLSDSGFYLCAWSVGQGSQPQHFGDGTRLSIL.

CDR3 nucleotide sequence: TGTGCCAGTAGTCCCTCGGAGGCCGCAGATACGCAGTATTTT. As protein: CASSPSEAADTQYF. The J gene is TRBJ2-3, the V gene TRBV19; tentative D call: TRBD2 (5 bases). The germline CDR1 and CDR2 sequences are LNHDA and SQIVND (reference sequence). Trimming stripped 5 bases from V and 4 bases from J, with 13 bases between. The CDR3 spans 14 residues.

The V call is TRBV28, the J call TRBJ1-4, with 12 bases that match TRBD1. Germline trimming cut 5 bases from V and 10 bases from J; bases unmatched to any gene: 8. The CDR3 has 15 amino acids. In germline, CDR1 is MDHEN, CDR2 SYDVKM. CDR3 sequence: CASSPSGTGGLKLFF. CDR3 nucleotides: TGTGCCAGCAGTCCATCCGGGACAGGGGGCTTAAAACTGTTTTTT.